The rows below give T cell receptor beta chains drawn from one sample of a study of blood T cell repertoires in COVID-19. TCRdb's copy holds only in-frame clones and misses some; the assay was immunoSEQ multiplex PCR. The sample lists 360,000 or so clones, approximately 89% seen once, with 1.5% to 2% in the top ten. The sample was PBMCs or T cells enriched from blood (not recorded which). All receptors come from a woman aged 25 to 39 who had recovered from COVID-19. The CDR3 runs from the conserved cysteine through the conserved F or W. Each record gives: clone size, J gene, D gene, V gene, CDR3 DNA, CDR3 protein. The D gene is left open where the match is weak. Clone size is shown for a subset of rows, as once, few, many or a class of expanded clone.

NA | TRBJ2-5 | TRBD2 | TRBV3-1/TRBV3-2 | TGTGCCAGCAGCCCGGGACTAGATAGACAGACCCAGTACTTC | CASSPGLDRQTQYF
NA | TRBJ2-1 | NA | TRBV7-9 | TGTGCCAGCAGCCCACAGGGTCAGTACAATGAGCAGTTCTTC | CASSPQGQYNEQFF
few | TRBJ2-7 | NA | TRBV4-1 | TGCGCCAGCAGCCAAGAAGCAGGGATAGGCTACGAGCAGTACTTC | CASSQEAGIGYEQYF
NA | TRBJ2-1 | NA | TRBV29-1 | TGCAGCGTAAAAGTGCCTAGCGCCTACAATGAGCAGTTCTTC | CSVKVPSAYNEQFF
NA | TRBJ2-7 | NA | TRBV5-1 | TGCGCCAGCAAGGAGAATAGGGGGTACGACGAGCAGTACTTC | CASKENRGYDEQYF
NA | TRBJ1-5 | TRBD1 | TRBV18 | TGTGCCAGCTCAACGACAGGGATTTCTCAGCCCCAGCATTTT | CASSTTGISQPQHF
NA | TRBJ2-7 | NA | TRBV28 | TGTGCCAGCAGTTTTCAGCGGAAGAACTACGAGCAGTACTTC | CASSFQRKNYEQYF
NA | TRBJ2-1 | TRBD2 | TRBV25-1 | TGTGCCAGCAGTGAACCCCTAGCGGGATCCTACAATGAGCAGTTCTTC | CASSEPLAGSYNEQFF
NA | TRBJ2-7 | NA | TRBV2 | TGTGCCAGCAGTGAAGGCGGGTCTTTGACTTCCGTATTCCAAAGTTCGTTTTACGAGCAGTACTTC | CASSEGGSLTSVFQSSFYEQYF
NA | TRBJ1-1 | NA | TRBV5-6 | TGTGCCAGCAGCTTGGCTAGGGGCGCGGACACTGAAGCTTTCTTT | CASSLARGADTEAFF
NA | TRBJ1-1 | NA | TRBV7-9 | TGTGCCAGCACCCCACCCGACAGGGAAGCTTTCTTT | CASTPPDREAFF
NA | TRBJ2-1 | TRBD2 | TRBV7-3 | TGTGCCAGCAGCTTAAACCCCTTTAGAGCGGGGGGGCCAAATGAGCAGTTCTTC | CASSLNPFRAGGPNEQFF
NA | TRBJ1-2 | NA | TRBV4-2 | TGTGCCAGCAGCTCCGGAGGGGACTATGGCTACACCTTC | CASSSGGDYGYTF
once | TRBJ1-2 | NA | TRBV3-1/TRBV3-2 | TGTGCCAGCAGCCAAGACCCCGACTACAGTGACCCCTATGGCTACACCTTC | CASSQDPDYSDPYGYTF
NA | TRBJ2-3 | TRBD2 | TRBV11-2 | TGTGCCAGCAGCTTAACGGGAGGGCCCCCAGATACGCAGTATTTT | CASSLTGGPPDTQYF
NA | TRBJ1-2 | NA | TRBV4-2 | TGTGCCAGCAGCCGAGAGACTGAGTTTAATGGCCATGGCTACACCTTC | CASSRETEFNGHGYTF
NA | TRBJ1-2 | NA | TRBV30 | TGTGCCTGGAGTGTACAGGGACCTAACTATGGCTACACCTTC | CAWSVQGPNYGYTF
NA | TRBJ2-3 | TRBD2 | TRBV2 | TGTGCCGGAGGGACGACTAGCGGCAAACCGACAGATACGCAGTATTTT | CAGGTTSGKPTDTQYF
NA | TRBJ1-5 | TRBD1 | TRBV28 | TGTGCCAGTCTAAGTATGTCCCGGGACAGGGTTTTTAGCAATCAGCCCCAGCATTTT | CASLSMSRDRVFSNQPQHF
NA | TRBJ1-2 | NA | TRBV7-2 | TGTGCCAGCAGCTTCGGGGTCACGGGCTACACCTTC | CASSFGVTGYTF
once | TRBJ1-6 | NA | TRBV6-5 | TGTGCCAGCAGTTACTCAAACCCGGGTACCTCTTCACCCCTCCACTTT | CASSYSNPGTSSPLHF
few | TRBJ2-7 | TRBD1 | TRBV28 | TGTGCCAGCAGCCGACAGGGGGCGAGAGTCTACGAGCAGTACTTC | CASSRQGARVYEQYF
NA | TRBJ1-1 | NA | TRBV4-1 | TGCGCCAGCAGCCCAAGTTCGGGTCCGAACACTGAAGCTTTCTTT | CASSPSSGPNTEAFF
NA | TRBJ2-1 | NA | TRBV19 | TGTGCCAGTAGTATCGGCAGGTCCCCCTACAATGAGCAGTTCTTC | CASSIGRSPYNEQFF
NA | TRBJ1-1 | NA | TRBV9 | TGTGCCAGCAGCAAGGTGCAAGGAGGCACTGAAGCTTTCTTT | CASSKVQGGTEAFF
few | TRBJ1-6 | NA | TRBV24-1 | TGTGCCACCAGTGATTTGGGGCCGCCGAGTTCACCCCTCCACTTT | CATSDLGPPSSPLHF
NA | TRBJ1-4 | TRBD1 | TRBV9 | TGTGCCAGCAGCGCCACAGGGGCGACTAATGAAAAACTGTTTTTT | CASSATGATNEKLFF
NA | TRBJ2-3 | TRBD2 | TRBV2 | TGTGCCAGCAGTGAACTCCAGACTAGCGGGAGGACCACAGATACGCAGTATTTT | CASSELQTSGRTTDTQYF
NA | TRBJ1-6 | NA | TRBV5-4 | TGTGCCAGCGGACTAGAAGGGGCTGGTTCACCCCTCCACTTT | CASGLEGAGSPLHF
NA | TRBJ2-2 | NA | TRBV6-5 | TGTGCCAGCAGTTACGGGAGTAAGGGGGAGCTGTTTTTT | CASSYGSKGELFF
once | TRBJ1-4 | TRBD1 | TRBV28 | TGTGCCAGCAGTTTAGTAGACAGGGGTGGAGAAAAACTGTTTTTT | CASSLVDRGGEKLFF
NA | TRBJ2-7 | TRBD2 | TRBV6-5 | TGTGCCAGCAGTTACTTGACGGGAGGGTCCTACGAGCAGTACTTC | CASSYLTGGSYEQYF
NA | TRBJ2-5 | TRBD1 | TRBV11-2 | TGTGCCAGCAGCTTAGACTCCAGGACAGGGCCATGGGAGACCCAGTACTTC | CASSLDSRTGPWETQYF
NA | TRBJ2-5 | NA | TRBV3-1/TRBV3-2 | TGTGCCAGCAGCCAAGTGGCAGGGGTGGAGACCCAGTACTTC | CASSQVAGVETQYF
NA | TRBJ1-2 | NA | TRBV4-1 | TGCGCCAGCAGCCAACGCCCCTACGATGGAGGACCGTATGTTGGCTACACCTTC | CASSQRPYDGGPYVGYTF
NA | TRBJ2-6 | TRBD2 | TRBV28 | TGTGCCAGCAGTTTAGAAGCGGGAGCCGGGGCCAACGTCCTGACTTTC | CASSLEAGAGANVLTF
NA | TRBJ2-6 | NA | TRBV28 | TGTGCCAGCAGTTTATTTATCCGGGACTCTGGGGCCAACGTCCTGACTTTC | CASSLFIRDSGANVLTF
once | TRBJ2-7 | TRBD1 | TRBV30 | TGTGCCTGGGGACAGGGAAGGGACGAGCAGTACTTC | CAWGQGRDEQYF
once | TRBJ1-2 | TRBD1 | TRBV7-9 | TGTGCCAGCAGCTGGGGGCCCAGCACAGGGGCGGGTGGCTACACCTTC | CASSWGPSTGAGGYTF
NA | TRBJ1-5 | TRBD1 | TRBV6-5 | TGTGCCAGCAGTCGACAGGGTCCTAGCAATCAGCCCCAGCATTTT | CASSRQGPSNQPQHF
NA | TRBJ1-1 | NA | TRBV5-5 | TGTGCCAGCAGCTCCCTGACAGAGAACACTGAAGCTTTCTTT | CASSSLTENTEAFF
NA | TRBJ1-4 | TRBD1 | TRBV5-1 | TGCGCCAGCACCCGGGACAGGGGGTCTGCAACTAATGAAAAACTGTTTTTT | CASTRDRGSATNEKLFF
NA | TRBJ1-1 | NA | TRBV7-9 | TGTGCCAGCAGCCCCGCGGCGGGCATGAACACTGAAGCTTTCTTT | CASSPAAGMNTEAFF